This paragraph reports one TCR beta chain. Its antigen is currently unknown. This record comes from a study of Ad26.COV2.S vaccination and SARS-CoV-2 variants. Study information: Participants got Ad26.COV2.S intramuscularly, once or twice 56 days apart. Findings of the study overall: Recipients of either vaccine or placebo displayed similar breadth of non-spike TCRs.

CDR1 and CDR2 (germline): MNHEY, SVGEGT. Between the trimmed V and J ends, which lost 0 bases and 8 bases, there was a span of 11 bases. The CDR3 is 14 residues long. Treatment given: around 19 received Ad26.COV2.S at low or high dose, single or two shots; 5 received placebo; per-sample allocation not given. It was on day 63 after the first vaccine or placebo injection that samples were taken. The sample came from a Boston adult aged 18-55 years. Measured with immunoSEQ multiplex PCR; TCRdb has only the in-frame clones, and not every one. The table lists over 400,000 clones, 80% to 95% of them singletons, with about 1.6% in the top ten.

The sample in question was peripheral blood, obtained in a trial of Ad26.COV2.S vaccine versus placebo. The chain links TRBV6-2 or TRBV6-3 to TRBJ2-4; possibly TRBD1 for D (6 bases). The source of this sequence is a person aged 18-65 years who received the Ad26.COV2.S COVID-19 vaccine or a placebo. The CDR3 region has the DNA TGTGCCAGCAGTTACTCCTCAGGGGCACACATTCAGTACTTC. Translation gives CASSYSSGAHIQYF.